The 3 T cell receptor beta chains listed next were all sequenced from one sample in a study of blood T cell repertoires in COVID-19. The protocol was immunoSEQ multiplex PCR, while the TCRdb copy is restricted to in-frame clones and leaves out a portion. The sample contains 230,000 or so clones, roughly 90% of which appear only once. Material for sequencing was PBMCs or T cells enriched from blood (not recorded which). The receptors shown here come from a woman between 35 and 50 years old with acute COVID-19.

J is TRBJ2-1 and V is TRBV29-1; 7 nucleotides align to TRBD2. This CDR3 is built from 14 residues. Germline V gives CDR1 SQVTM, CDR2 ANQGSEA. The V gene end was trimmed by 3 bases and the J gene end by 1 base; junction bases not matched to a gene: 3. This CDR3 is CSVDGGGSYNEQFF. The CDR3 DNA follows: TGCAGCGTTGATGGGGGGGGGTCCTACAATGAGCAGTTCTTC.

The gene calls are TRBV5-1 and TRBJ1-1; possibly TRBD1 for D (6 bases). Trimming pared 3 bases from V and 0 bases from J, leaving 12 bases between. CDR1 is SGHRS, CDR2 YFSETQ, per germline. The CDR3 consists of 15 residues. The CDR3 nucleotides read TGCGCCAGCAGCTATTCAGGGGTTTTGAACACTGAAGCTTTCTTT. This codes for CASSYSGVLNTEAFF. The full variable domain, in which reference TRBV5-1 and TRBJ1-1 provide the parts outside the CDR3, is KAGVTQTPRYLIKTRGQQVTLSCSPISGHRSVSWYQQTPGQGLQFLFEYFSETQRNKGNFPGRFSGRQFSNSRSEMNVSTLELGDSALYLCASSYSGVLNTEAFFGQGTRLTVV.

The gene calls are TRBV7-7 and TRBJ2-7, with 10 bases that match TRBD2. V was pared by 5 bases and J by 0 bases, with 13 bases of the junction left unmatched. Germline V gene sequence: CDR1 SSHAT, CDR2 FNYEAQ (reference sequence). This CDR3 comprises 18 residues. CDR3 nucleotides: TGTGCCAGCAGCATACACACAAATAGCGGGGGGCCCTCCTACGAGCAGTACGTC. Translation: CASSIHTNSGGPSYEQYV.